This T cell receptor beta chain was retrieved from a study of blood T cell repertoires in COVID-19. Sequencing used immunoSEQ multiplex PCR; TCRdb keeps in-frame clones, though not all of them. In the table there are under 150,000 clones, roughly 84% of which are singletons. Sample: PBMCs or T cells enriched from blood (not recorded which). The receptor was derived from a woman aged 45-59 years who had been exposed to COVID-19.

The CDR3 region is CASSRGGGEGETQYF. The CDR3 nucleotides read TGTGCCAGCAGCCGCGGCGGAGGGGAGGGAGAGACCCAGTACTTC. This rearrangement joins TRBV6-5 to TRBJ2-5; TRBD2 matches 7 bases. Germline trimming cut 6 bases from V and 4 bases from J; bases unmatched to any gene: 11. The CDR3 extends over 15 amino acids. CDR1 MNHEY and CDR2 SVGAGI come from the germline V gene.